One sample yielded the 7 T cell receptor beta chains listed below, sequenced in a study of T cell repertoires in cytomegalovirus infection. TCRdb re-called the reads with MiXCR, one entry per CDR3 protein. Found here are around 120,000 distinct CDR3 sequences, roughly a quarter of them singletons; the top ten hold roughly 35%. Antigens for these TCRs are unknown. Sequencing used PBMCs, sequenced either directly or after in vitro stimulation (not recorded which). The receptor set was obtained from a human donor in good health (CMV status not recorded). Some clones in this sample may be carry-over from other donors' samples.

This clonotype has more than one count but fewer than ten. The chain combines TRBV19 with TRBJ1-5, with D possibly TRBD1 on 6 matching bases. V was pared by 6 bases and J by 4 bases, with 13 bases between. This CDR3 is 14 amino acids long. Germline V gives CDR1 LNHDA, CDR2 SQIVND (reference sequence). For the CDR3, the DNA is TGTGCCAGTAGGAACAGGGTGCGGAATCAGCCCCAGCATTTT. Its protein product is CASRNRVRNQPQHF.

This chain joins TRBV19 and TRBJ1-5; TRBD1 aligns across 9 bases. Germline CDR1 LNHDA, CDR2 SQIVND (reference sequence). V lost 5 bases, J lost 6 bases, and 8 bases stayed unmatched. The CDR3 loop spans 15 amino acids. The DNA for the CDR3 is TGTGCCAGTAGTCCACCGGGACAGGGAGGTCAGCCCCAGCATTTT. This codes for CASSPPGQGGQPQHF.

This clonotype was counted between two and nine times. The rearrangement joins TRBV7-3 to TRBJ2-3; TRBD2 aligns across 7 bases. CDR3 length: 16 amino acids. V lost 3 bases and J lost 0; bases outside the gene matches: 6. In germline, CDR1 is SGHTA, CDR2 FQGTGA. The CDR3 DNA reads TGTGCCAGCAGCTTCAGGTTGCGGGGGAGCACAGATACGCAGTATTTT. Its protein is CASSFRLRGSTDTQYF. Drawing the rest from reference TRBV7-3 and TRBJ2-3, the complete variable domain is GAGVSQTPSNKVTEKGKYVELRCDPISGHTALYWYRQSLGQGPEFLIYFQGTGAADDSGLPNDRFFAVRPEGSVSTLKIQRTERGDSAVYLCASSFRLRGSTDTQYFGPGTRLTVL.

The chain uses TRBV9 and TRBJ1-6; D uncertain. With 0 bases removed from V and 5 bases from J, the gap between germline ends came to 9 bases. Germline V gives CDR1 SGDLS, CDR2 YYNGEE. This CDR3 region has 15 residues. The CDR3 sequence: CASSVEGGDNSPLHF. The CDR3 nucleotides read TGTGCCAGCAGCGTAGAAGGTGGGGATAATTCACCCCTCCACTTT.

This clonotype was detected many times. The chain uses TRBV7-2 and TRBJ1-3, with 7 bases aligning to TRBD1. Germline CDR1 reads SGHTA; CDR2 reads FQGNSA. The CDR3 is 14 residues long. The J segment lost 3 bases and the V segment lost 3 bases, leaving 2 bases of the junction unmatched. In nucleotides, the CDR3 is TGTGCCAGCAGCTTGCAGGGGGATGGAAACACCATATATTTT. This codes for CASSLQGDGNTIYF.

A few counts support this clonotype. The chain couples TRBV11-1 to TRBJ2-3; 10 bases match TRBD2. The CDR3 loop spans 16 amino acids. V gave up 2 bases and J gave up 7 bases; unmatched junction bases: 9. Germline-derived CDR1 and CDR2 are SGHAT and FQDESV (reference sequence). In nucleotides, the CDR3 is TGTGCCAGCAGCTTAACTAGCGGGACGGGCTGGAATACGCAGTATTTT. It specifies CASSLTSGTGWNTQYF.

Judged by abundance, this clonotype is medium-sized. V usage is TRBV10-2 and J usage is TRBJ2-5; D not resolved. Germline CDR1 and CDR2: WSHSY and SAAADI. Deletions cut 4 bases from V and 5 bases from J, with 8 bases between. This CDR3 is built from 12 residues. Here the CDR3 reads CASSVFLETQYF. CDR3 sequence (DNA): TGCGCCAGCAGTGTTTTCTTGGAGACCCAGTACTTC.